This TCR beta chain was recorded in a study of T cell changes during pregnancy in multiple sclerosis. V gave up 4 bases and J gave up 5 bases, with 15 bases separating them. CDR1 is SGHRS, CDR2 YFSETQ, per germline. The CDR3 contains 14 residues. The method was immunoSEQ multiplex PCR; TCRdb's version includes in-frame clones alone and lacks a portion of them. The sample contains tens of thousands of clones, around nine tenths of which appear only once. The sequence derives from a female donor with multiple sclerosis, enrolled in a pregnancy study. The chain employs TRBV5-1 and TRBJ2-5; the D is unclear. The source material was peripheral blood, sampled in the third trimester of pregnancy. CDR3 bases: TGCGCCAGCAGCCCACAGTCCGGTTTCGAGACCCAGTACTTC. It encodes CASSPQSGFETQYF.